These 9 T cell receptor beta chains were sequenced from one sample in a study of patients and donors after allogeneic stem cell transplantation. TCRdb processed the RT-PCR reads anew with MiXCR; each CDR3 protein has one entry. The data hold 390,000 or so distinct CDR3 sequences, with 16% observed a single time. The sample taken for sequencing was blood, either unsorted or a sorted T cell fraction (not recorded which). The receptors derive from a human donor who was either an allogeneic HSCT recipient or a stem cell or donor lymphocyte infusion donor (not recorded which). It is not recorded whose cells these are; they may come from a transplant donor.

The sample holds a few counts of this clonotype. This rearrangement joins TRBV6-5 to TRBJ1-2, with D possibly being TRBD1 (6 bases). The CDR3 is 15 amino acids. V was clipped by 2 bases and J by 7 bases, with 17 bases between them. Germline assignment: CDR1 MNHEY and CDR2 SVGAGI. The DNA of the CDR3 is TGTGCCAGCAGTTACCGGGAACAGGGCCAGGGTGGCTACACCTTC. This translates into CASSYREQGQGGYTF.

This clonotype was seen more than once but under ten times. The CDR3 sequence: CATSDGLGVDTQYF. In nucleotides, the CDR3 is TGTGCCACCAGTGACGGACTGGGCGTTGATACGCAGTATTTT. The chain recombines TRBV24-1 with TRBJ2-3, with D possibly being TRBD2 (5 bases). Germline V CDR1 and CDR2: KGHDR, SFDVKD. This CDR3 comprises 14 residues. The ends were cut back, 4 bases at V and 6 bases at J, with 13 bases in the middle.

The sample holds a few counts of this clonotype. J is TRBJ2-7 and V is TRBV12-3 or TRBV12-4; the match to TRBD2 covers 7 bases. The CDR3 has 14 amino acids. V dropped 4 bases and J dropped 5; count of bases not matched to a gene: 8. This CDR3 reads CASSSRDYSDEQYF. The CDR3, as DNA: TGTGCCAGCAGTTCCCGGGACTATAGCGACGAGCAGTACTTC.

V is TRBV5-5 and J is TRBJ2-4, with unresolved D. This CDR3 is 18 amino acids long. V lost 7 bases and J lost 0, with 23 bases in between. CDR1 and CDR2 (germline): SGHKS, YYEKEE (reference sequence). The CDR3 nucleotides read TGTGCCAGCGCCAGCTTGACTTTCCAGGAAGTAGCCAAAAACATTCAGTACTTC. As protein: CASASLTFQEVAKNIQYF.

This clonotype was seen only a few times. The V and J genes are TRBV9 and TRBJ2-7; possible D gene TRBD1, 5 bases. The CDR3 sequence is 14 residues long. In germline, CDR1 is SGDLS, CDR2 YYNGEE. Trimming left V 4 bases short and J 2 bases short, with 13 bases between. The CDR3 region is CASSPRQGPYEQYF. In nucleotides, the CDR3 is TGTGCCAGCAGCCCGCGGCAGGGCCCCTACGAGCAGTACTTC.

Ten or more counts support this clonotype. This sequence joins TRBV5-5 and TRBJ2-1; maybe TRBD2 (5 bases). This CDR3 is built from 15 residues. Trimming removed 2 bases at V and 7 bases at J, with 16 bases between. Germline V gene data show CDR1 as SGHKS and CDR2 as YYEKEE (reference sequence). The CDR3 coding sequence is TGTGCCAGCAGCTTAGTTCGGGGAACGCAGAATGAGCAGTTCTTC. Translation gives CASSLVRGTQNEQFF.

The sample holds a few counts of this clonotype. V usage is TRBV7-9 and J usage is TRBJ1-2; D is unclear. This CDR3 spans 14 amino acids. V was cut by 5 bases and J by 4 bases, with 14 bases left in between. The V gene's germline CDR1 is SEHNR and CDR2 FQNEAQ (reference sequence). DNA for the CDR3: TGTGCCAGCAGCCTTAACACGGATCTCTATGGCTACACCTTC. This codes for CASSLNTDLYGYTF.

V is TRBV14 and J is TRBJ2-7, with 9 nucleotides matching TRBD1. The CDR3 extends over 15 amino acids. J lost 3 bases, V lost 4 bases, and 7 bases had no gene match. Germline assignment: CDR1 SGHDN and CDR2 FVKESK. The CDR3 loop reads CASSRFGQGFYEQYF. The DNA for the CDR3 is TGTGCCAGCAGCCGTTTCGGACAGGGGTTCTACGAGCAGTACTTC.

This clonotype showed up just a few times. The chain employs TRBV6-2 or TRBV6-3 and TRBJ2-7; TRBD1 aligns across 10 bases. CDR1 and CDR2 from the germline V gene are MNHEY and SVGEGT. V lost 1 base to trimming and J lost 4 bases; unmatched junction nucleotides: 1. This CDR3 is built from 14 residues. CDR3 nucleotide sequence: TGTGCCAGCAGTTACTTGGGACAGGGGTACGAGCAGTACTTC. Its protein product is CASSYLGQGYEQYF.